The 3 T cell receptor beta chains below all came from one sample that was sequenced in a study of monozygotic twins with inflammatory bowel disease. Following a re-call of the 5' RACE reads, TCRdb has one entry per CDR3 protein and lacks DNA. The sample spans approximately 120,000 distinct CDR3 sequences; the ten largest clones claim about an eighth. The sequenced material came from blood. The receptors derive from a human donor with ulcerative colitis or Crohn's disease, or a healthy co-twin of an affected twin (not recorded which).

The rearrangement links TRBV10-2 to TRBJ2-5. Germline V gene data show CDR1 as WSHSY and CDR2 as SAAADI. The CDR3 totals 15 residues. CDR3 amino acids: CASSGSSGNQETQYF.

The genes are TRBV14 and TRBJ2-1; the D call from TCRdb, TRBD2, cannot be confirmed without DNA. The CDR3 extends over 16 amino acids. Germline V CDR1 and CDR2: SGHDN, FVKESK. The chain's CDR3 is CASSTWRESSYNEQFF.

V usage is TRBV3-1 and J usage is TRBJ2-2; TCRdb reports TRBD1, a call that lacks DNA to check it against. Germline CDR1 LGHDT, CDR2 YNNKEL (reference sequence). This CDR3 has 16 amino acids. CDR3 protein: CASSQGTGANTGELFF.